Detailed here is one T cell receptor (beta chain). Generated by immunoSEQ multiplex PCR, the TCRdb table keeps only in-frame clones and is missing some. The sample yields approximately 980,000 clones, around 80% seen once. This record comes from a study of shared clonotypes between healthy human individuals. This receptor was obtained from a young man in good health. Sequencing used memory CD4+ T cells sorted from blood. As for subset: CD45RA-negative fraction.

This chain's CDR3 is CASSSKPGQGVPGNTIYF. For the CDR3, the DNA is TGTGCCAGTAGCTCAAAACCGGGACAGGGGGTACCTGGAAACACCATATATTTT. The chain carries TRBV19 and TRBJ1-3; 11 bases are a match to TRBD1. The CDR3 totals 18 residues. CDR1 is LNHDA and CDR2 is SQIVND in the germline V gene (reference sequence). After removal of 6 bases from V and 2 bases from J, the junction contained 12 bases not matched to a gene.